This is a list of T cell receptor beta chains from one sample in a study of cytomegalovirus exposure and HLA in healthy donors. Assay used: immunoSEQ multiplex PCR; TCRdb lists only in-frame clones, some missing. The data show under 200,000 clones, with roughly 82% seen just once and 1.5% held by the top ten. Sequencing was done on a sample of PBMCs. The source of these receptors is a girl under 18 in good health and CMV-seropositive. The CDR3 runs from the conserved cysteine through the conserved F or W. D genes are given only for firm matches. Size is omitted from some rows. Given values are once, few, many or a class for expanded clones.

abundance	v_gene	j_gene	d_gene	CDR3nt	CDR3aa
.	TRBV27	TRBJ1-2	.	TGTGCCAGCAGTCCGGCAGGGCACTATGGCTACACCTTC	CASSPAGHYGYTF
.	TRBV29-1	TRBJ2-7	TRBD1	TGCAGCGTCGATAAGGGACAGGGCTACGAGCAGTACTTC	CSVDKGQGYEQYF
.	TRBV5-1	TRBJ2-7	TRBD1	TGCGCCAGCAGCTTGTGGGGGACAGGCTACGAGCAGTACTTC	CASSLWGTGYEQYF
.	TRBV19	TRBJ2-1	.	TGTGCCAGTAGTCCCCCCCTACGGGAGAGACGAAATGAGCAGTTCTTC	CASSPPLRERRNEQFF
.	TRBV5-4	TRBJ2-7	TRBD1	TGTGCCAGCAGCCCAGGACAGGGGCCCTACGAGCAGTACTTC	CASSPGQGPYEQYF
few	TRBV4-3	TRBJ2-2	TRBD2	TGCGCCAGCAGCCAACGGACTAGCGGGGTGAGGACCGGGGAGCTGTTTTTT	CASSQRTSGVRTGELFF
few	TRBV9	TRBJ1-1	.	TGTGCCAGCAGCCTTCTTCCCGGGGGAGGCGGCACTGAAGCTTTCTTT	CASSLLPGGGGTEAFF
.	TRBV5-4	TRBJ2-7	.	TGTGCCAGCAGCTTGGGACAGTTAGGTTACGAGCAGTACTTC	CASSLGQLGYEQYF
.	TRBV15	TRBJ1-5	TRBD1	TGTGCCACCTCGAGACAGGGTAGCAATCAGCCCCAGCATTTT	CATSRQGSNQPQHF
.	TRBV6-6	TRBJ2-1	.	TGTGCCAGCAGTTTTCCCCCGCTGGCGACACGAAATGAGCAGTTCTTC	CASSFPPLATRNEQFF
.	TRBV6-5	TRBJ1-1	.	TGTGCCAGCGGGCAGGGGCAGGGCACTGAAGCTTTCTTT	CASGQGQGTEAFF